The present T cell receptor beta chain was sequenced within a study of vaccination and CD4 T cells after COVID-19. The treatment here: approximately nine-day PBMC culture with coronavirus spike peptide pools or control peptides (ViraFEST assay). Sequenced with the Oncomine TCR Beta short-read assay was DNA taken from cultured CD4+ T cells. Using its own MiXCR run on the PCR reads, TCRdb lists one record per CDR3 protein. The sample includes roughly 15,000 distinct CDR3 sequences, 52% of them seen just once. Notes on this clonotype: Its antigen is undetermined.

This TCR derives from a human donor who had recovered from COVID-19. The sequenced sample was CD4+ T cells from blood, cultured in vitro.

The DNA for the CDR3 is TGTGCCAGCAGGGCTTGGTCGGGGGTTAGGACCGGGGAGCTGTTTTTT. It encodes CASRAWSGVRTGELFF. The V gene is TRBV27, the J gene TRBJ2-2; weak D call: TRBD2 (6 bases). The CDR3 runs 16 residues. CDR1 and CDR2 from the germline V gene are MNHEY and SMNVEV (reference sequence). Trimming took off 6 bases at V and 5 bases at J, with 19 bases between the two ends.